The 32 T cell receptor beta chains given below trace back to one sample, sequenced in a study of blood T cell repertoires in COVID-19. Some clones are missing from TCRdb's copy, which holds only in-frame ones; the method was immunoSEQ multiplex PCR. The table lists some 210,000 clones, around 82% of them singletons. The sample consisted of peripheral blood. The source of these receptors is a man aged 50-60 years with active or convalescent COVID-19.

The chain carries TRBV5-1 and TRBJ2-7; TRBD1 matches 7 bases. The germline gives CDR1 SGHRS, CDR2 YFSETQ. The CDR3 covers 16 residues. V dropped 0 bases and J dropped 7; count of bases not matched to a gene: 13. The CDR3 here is CASSLVTGALSWEQYF. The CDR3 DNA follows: TGCGCCAGCAGCTTGGTCACAGGGGCCCTCTCCTGGGAGCAGTACTTC.

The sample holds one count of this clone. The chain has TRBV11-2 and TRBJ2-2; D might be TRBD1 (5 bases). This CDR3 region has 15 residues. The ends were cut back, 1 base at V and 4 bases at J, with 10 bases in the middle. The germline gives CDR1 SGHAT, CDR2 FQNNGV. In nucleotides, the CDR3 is TGTGCCAGCAGCTTAGGCAGGGTGGGCACCGGGGAGCTGTTTTTT. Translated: CASSLGRVGTGELFF.

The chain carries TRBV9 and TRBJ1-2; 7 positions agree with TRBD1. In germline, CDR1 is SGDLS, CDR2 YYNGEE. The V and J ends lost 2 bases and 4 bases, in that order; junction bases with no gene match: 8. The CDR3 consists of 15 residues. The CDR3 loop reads CASSVEPGQSYGYTF. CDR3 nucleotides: TGTGCCAGCAGCGTCGAACCGGGACAGTCCTATGGCTACACCTTC.

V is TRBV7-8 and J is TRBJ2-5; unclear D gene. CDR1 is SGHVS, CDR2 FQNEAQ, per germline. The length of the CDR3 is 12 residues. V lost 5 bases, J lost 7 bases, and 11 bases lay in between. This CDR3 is CASSLEVGTQYF. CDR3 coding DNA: TGTGCCAGCAGCCTCGAGGTGGGGACCCAGTACTTC.

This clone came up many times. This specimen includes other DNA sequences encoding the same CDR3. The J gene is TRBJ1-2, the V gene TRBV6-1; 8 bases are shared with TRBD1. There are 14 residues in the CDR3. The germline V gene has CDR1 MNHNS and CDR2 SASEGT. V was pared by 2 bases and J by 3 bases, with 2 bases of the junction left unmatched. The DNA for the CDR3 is TGTGCCAGCAGTGAAACACAGGGGGACTATGGCTACACCTTC. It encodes CASSETQGDYGYTF.

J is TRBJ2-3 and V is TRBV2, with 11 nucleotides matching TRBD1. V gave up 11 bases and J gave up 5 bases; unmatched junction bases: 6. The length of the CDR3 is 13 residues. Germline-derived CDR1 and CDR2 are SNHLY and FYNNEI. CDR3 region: CADRDRGIDTQYF. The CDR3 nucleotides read TGTGCCGACCGGGACAGGGGGATAGATACGCAGTATTTT. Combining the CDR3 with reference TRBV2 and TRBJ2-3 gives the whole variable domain EPEVTQTPSHQVTQMGQEVILRCVPISNHLYFYWYRQILGQKVEFLVSFYNNEISEKSEIFDDQFSVERPDGSNFTLKIRSTKLEDSAMYFCADRDRGIDTQYFGPGTRLTVL.

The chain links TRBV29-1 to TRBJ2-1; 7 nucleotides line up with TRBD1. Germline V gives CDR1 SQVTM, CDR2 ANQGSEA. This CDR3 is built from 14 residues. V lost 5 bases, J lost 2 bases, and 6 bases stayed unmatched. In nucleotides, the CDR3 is TGCAGCGTTCCACCGACAGGGACCTACAATGAGCAGTTCTTC. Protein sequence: CSVPPTGTYNEQFF.

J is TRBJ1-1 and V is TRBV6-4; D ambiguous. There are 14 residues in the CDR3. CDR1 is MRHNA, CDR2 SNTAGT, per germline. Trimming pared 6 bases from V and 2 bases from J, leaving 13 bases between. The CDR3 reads CASSDGRGNTEAFF. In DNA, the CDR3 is TGTGCCAGCAGCGATGGCCGGGGAAACACTGAAGCTTTCTTT.

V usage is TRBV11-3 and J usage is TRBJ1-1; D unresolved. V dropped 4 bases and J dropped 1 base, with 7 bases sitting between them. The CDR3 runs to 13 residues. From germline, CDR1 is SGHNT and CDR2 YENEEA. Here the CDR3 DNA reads TGTGCCAGCAGCTCGAAGAGGAACACTGAAGCTTTCTTT. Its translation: CASSSKRNTEAFF.

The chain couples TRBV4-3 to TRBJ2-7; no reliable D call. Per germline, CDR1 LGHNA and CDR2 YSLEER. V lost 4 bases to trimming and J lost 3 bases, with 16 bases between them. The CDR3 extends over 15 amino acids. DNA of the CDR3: TGCGCCAGCAGCCTGAGACTTTCCCCATTCTACGAGCAGTACTTC. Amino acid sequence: CASSLRLSPFYEQYF.

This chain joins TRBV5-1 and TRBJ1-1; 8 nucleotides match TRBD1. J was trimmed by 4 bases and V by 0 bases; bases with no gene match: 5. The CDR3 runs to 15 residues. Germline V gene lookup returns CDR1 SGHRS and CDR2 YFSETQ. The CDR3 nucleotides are TGCGCCAGCAGCTTGGGGTCAGGGGGCGGCACTGAAGCTTTCTTT. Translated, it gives CASSLGSGGGTEAFF.

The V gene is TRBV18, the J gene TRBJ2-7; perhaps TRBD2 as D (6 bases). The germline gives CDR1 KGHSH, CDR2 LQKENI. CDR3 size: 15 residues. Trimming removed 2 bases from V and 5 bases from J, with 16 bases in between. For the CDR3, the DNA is TGTGCCAGCTCACCATTGGAGGGGCGCGGGGACGAGCAGTACTTC. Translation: CASSPLEGRGDEQYF.

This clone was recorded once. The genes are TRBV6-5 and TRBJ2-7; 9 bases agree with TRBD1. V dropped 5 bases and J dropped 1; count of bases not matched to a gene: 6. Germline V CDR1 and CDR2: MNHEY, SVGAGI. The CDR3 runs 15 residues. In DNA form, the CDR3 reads TGTGCCAGCAGTACGGTACAGGGGGCTTCCTACGAGCAGTACTTC. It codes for CASSTVQGASYEQYF.

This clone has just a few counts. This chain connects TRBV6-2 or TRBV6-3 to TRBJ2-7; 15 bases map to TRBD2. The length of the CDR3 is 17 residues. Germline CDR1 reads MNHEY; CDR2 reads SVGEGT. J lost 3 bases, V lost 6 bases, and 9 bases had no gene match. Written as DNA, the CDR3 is TGTGCCAGCAGCTTAGGACTAGCGGGGGGGAACTACTACGAGCAGTACTTC. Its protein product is CASSLGLAGGNYYEQYF.

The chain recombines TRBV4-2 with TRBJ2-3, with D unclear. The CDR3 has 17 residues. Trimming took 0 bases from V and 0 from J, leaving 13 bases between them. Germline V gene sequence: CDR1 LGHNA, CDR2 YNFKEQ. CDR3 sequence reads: CASSQDVSETSTDTQYF. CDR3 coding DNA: TGTGCCAGCAGCCAAGATGTGAGCGAAACTAGCACAGATACGCAGTATTTT.

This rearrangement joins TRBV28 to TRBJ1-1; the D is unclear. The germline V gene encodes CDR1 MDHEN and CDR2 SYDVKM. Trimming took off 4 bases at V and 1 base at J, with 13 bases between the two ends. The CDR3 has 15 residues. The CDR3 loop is CASSSTRFANTEAFF. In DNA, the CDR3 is TGTGCCAGCAGTTCGACGAGGTTCGCGAACACTGAAGCTTTCTTT.

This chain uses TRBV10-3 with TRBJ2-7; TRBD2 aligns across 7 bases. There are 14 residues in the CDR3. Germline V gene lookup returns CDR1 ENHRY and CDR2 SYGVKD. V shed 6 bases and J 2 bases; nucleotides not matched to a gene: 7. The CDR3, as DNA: TGTGCCATCAGCCCCCTAGCGGAGGCCTACGAGCAGTACTTC. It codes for CAISPLAEAYEQYF.

The CDR3, as DNA: TGTGCCAGCAGTCGAGGGGACAGGGTCGTAGGCGATGAGCAGTTCTTC. Amino acids: CASSRGDRVVGDEQFF. The chain employs TRBV6-6 and TRBJ2-1; 9 positions match TRBD1. The CDR3 runs to 16 residues. V lost 5 bases and J lost 8; bases outside the gene matches: 13. The germline V gene has CDR1 MNHNY and CDR2 SVGAGI (reference sequence).

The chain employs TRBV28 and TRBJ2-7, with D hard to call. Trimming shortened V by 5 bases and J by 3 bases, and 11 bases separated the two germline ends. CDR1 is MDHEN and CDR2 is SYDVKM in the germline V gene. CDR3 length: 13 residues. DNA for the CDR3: TGTGCCAGCAGTCCTCTAACAGACTACGAGCAGTACTTC. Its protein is CASSPLTDYEQYF.

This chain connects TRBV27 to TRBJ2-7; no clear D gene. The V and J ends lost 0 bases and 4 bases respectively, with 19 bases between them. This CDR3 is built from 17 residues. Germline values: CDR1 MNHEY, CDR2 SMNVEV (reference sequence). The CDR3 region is CASSLSAFGRISYEQYF. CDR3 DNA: TGTGCCAGCAGTTTATCGGCTTTTGGCAGGATATCTTACGAGCAGTACTTC.

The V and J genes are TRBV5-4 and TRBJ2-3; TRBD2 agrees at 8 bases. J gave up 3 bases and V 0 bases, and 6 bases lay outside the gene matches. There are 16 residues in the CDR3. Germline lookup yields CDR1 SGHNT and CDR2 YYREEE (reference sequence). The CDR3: CASSLASGGPTDTQYF. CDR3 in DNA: TGTGCCAGCAGCTTGGCGTCGGGGGGGCCTACAGATACGCAGTATTTT. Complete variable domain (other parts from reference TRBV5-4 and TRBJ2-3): ETGVTQSPTHLIKTRGQQVTLRCSSQSGHNTVSWYQQALGQGPQFIFQYYREEENGRGNFPPRFSGLQFPNYSSELNVNALELDDSALYLCASSLASGGPTDTQYFGPGTRLTVL.

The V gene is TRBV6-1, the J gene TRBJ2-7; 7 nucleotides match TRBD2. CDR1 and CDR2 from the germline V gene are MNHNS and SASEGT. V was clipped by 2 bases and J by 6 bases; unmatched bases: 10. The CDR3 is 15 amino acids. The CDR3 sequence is CASSEPGEGDGEQYF. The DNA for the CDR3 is TGTGCCAGCAGTGAACCCGGGGAGGGAGATGGCGAGCAGTACTTC.

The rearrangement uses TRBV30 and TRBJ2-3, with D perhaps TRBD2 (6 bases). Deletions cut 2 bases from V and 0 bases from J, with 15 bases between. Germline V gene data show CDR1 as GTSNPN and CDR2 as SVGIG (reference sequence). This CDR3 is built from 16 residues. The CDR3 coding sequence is TGTGCCTGGAGTAGAGGAGGGAAACCTAGCACAGATACGCAGTATTTT. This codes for CAWSRGGKPSTDTQYF.

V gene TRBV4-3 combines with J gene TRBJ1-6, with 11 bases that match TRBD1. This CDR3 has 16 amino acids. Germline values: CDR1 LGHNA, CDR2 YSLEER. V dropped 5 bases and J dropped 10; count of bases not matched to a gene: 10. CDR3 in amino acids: CASSSGQGGIGSPLHF. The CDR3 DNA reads TGCGCCAGCAGCTCGGGACAGGGGGGGATAGGGTCACCCCTCCACTTT.

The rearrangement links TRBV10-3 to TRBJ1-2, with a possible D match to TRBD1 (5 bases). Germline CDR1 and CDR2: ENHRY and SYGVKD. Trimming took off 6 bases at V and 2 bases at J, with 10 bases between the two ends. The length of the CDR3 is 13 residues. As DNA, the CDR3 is TGTGCCATCAGGGACAACCCCAACTATGGCTACACCTTC. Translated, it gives CAIRDNPNYGYTF.

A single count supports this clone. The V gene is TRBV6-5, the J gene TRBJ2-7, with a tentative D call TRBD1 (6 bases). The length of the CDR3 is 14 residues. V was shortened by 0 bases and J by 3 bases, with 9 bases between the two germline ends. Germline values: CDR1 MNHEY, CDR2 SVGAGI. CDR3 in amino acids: CASSYSTGIYEQYF. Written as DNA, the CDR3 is TGTGCCAGCAGTTACTCTACAGGGATCTACGAGCAGTACTTC.

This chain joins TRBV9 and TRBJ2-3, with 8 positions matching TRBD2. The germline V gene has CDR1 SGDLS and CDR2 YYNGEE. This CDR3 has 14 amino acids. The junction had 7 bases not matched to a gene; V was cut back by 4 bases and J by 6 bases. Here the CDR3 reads CASSLWRGGDTQYF. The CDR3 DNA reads TGTGCCAGCAGCCTCTGGCGCGGGGGGGATACGCAGTATTTT. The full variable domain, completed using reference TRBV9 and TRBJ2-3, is DSGVTQTPKHLITATGQRVTLRCSPRSGDLSVYWYQQSLDQGLQFLIQYYNGEERAKGNILERFSAQQFPDLHSELNLSSLELGDSALYFCASSLWRGGDTQYFGPGTRLTVL.

The CDR3 coding sequence is TGTGCCACTCGTGAGAGCGGGGGGGCCCCAGATACGCAGTATTTT. It is translated as CATRESGGAPDTQYF. The gene calls are TRBV19 and TRBJ2-3; 10 bases match TRBD2. Trimming removed 10 bases from V and 4 bases from J; junction bases left unmatched: 11. Germline values: CDR1 LNHDA, CDR2 SQIVND (reference sequence). CDR3 length equals 15 residues.

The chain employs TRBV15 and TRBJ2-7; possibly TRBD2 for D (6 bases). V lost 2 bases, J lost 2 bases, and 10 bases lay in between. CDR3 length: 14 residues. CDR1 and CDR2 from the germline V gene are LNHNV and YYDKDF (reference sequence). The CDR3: CATSRRLETYEQYF. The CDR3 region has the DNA TGTGCCACCAGCAGAAGACTAGAAACCTACGAGCAGTACTTC.

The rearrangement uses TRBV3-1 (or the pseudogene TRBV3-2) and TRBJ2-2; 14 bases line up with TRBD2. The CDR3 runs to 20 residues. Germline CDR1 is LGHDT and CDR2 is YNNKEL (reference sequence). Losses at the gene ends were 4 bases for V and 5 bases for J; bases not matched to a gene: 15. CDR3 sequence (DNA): TGTGCCAGCAGCCGACCCGGGGGACTAGCGGGAGTGGTGGGGACCGGGGAGCTGTTTTTT. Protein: CASSRPGGLAGVVGTGELFF.

CDR3 sequence: CASTPGLITDTQYF. CDR3 in DNA: TGTGCCAGCACACCGGGACTAATCACAGATACGCAGTATTTT. The chain links TRBV19 to TRBJ2-3, with 7 bases matching TRBD2. The V gene's germline CDR1 is LNHDA and CDR2 SQIVND (reference sequence). V dropped 9 bases and J dropped 2; count of bases not matched to a gene: 8. The CDR3 sequence is 14 residues long.

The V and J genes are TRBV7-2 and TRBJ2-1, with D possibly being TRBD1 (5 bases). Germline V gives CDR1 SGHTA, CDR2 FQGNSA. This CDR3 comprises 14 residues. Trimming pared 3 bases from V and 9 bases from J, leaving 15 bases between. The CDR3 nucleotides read TGTGCCAGCAGCTTCCTGACAGCTACGGGTGAGCAGTTCTTC. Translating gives CASSFLTATGEQFF.